The clone carrying this T cell receptor beta chain has just a few counts. Its cognate antigen is unknown. The record originates from a study of T cell repertoires in cytomegalovirus infection. Looking at the study overall: A matching HLA type, together with CMV infection, was signaled by public TCR beta signatures.

TCRdb reprocessed the reads with MiXCR, giving one entry per CDR3 protein. The sample has 900,000 to 950,000 distinct CDR3 sequences, approximately 32% seen once. This sequence was found in a human donor in good health (CMV status not recorded). Some clones in this sample may be carry-over from other donors' samples. This material consisted of cultured CD8+ T cells from PBMCs, taken from culture after CMV antigen stimulation.

The CDR3 is CASSLGQVDGYTF. The CDR3 DNA sequence: TGTGCCAGCAGCTTGGGACAGGTCGATGGCTACACCTTC. The chain couples TRBV7-9 to TRBJ1-2; 8 bases map to TRBD1. The CDR3 consists of 13 residues. Germline values: CDR1 SEHNR, CDR2 FQNEAQ (reference sequence). The junction had 3 bases not matched to a gene; V was cut back by 3 bases and J by 6 bases.